One and the same sample provided the 21 T cell receptor beta chains below, sequenced in a study of PD-1 blockade in classical Hodgkin lymphoma. Relapse was seen in all patients after autologous stem cell transplantation, and brentuximab vedotin exposure was variable. Produced via immunoSEQ multiplex PCR; TCRdb's table is partial and in-frame only. Of 120,000 to 150,000 clones in the sample, approximately 81% are singletons; the top ten hold 9.2%. Specimen: peripheral blood mononuclear cells (PBMCs), collected before the second cycle of nivolumab. The receptors derive from a human donor with classical Hodgkin lymphoma.

The table lists this clone with a count of one. V gene TRBV29-1 combines with J gene TRBJ1-2; no reliable D call. The germline gives CDR1 SQVTM, CDR2 ANQGSEA. The V end was cut by 2 bases, the J end by 7 bases, with 11 bases between. CDR3 length: 12 residues. The CDR3 reads CSVESGISGYTF. Written as DNA, the CDR3 is TGCAGCGTTGAATCGGGGATCAGTGGCTACACCTTC.

J is TRBJ1-4 and V is TRBV2; D possibly corresponds to TRBD1 (5 bases). Germline-derived CDR1 and CDR2 are SNHLY and FYNNEI. The V end lost 7 bases, the J end lost 2 bases, and 14 bases lay between the germline ends. This CDR3 has 15 amino acids. CDR3 DNA sequence: TGTGCCAGCACCCAATGGGGGGTTACTAATGAAAAACTGTTTTTT. Residues: CASTQWGVTNEKLFF.

This clone was recorded once. The chain employs TRBV6-5 and TRBJ1-1; maybe TRBD1 (6 bases). V shed 6 bases and J shed 1 base, with 12 bases lying between them. The CDR3 consists of 14 residues. Germline CDR1 and CDR2: MNHEY and SVGAGI. Here the CDR3 DNA reads TGTGCCAGCAGCTTAGGGGGGTGGAACACTGAAGCTTTCTTT. Amino acids: CASSLGGWNTEAFF.

The chain recombines TRBV4-1 with TRBJ2-3; D is unresolved. CDR1 is MGHRA and CDR2 is YSYEKL in the germline V gene. V shed 3 bases and J shed 8 bases, with 6 bases lying between them. The CDR3 contains 11 residues. This CDR3 reads CASSQGFTQYF. The CDR3 nucleotides are TGCGCCAGCAGCCAGGGGTTTACGCAGTATTTT.

This clone was recorded only once. The chain has TRBV6-6 and TRBJ2-2, with D hard to call. Germline lookup yields CDR1 MNHNY and CDR2 SVGAGI (reference sequence). Trimming removed 4 bases from V and 6 bases from J, with 9 bases in between. The CDR3 totals 13 residues. The CDR3 sequence is CASSSNGPGELFF. Written as DNA, the CDR3 is TGTGCCAGCAGTTCCAATGGTCCCGGGGAGCTGTTTTTT.

In DNA form, the CDR3 reads TGTGCCAGTAGTAACCCCAGGGGCTGGACTGTCGTGACTGAAGCTTTCTTT. Its translation is CASSNPRGWTVVTEAFF. The rearrangement uses TRBV19 and TRBJ1-1; tentative D call: TRBD1 (6 bases). Germline CDR1 LNHDA, CDR2 SQIVND (reference sequence). Trimming pared 4 bases from V and 5 bases from J, leaving 23 bases between. There are 17 residues in the CDR3.

The V call is TRBV4-3, the J call TRBJ2-7; D perhaps matches TRBD2 (6 bases). The length of the CDR3 is 14 residues. Deletions cut 4 bases from V and 5 bases from J, with 15 bases between. In germline, CDR1 is LGHNA, CDR2 YSLEER. CDR3: CASSPPSGVHEQYF. CDR3 bases: TGCGCCAGCAGCCCCCCATCGGGGGTACACGAGCAGTACTTC.

This clone turned up a few times. Other DNA sequences in this sample translate to the same CDR3. As DNA, the CDR3 is TGTGCCAGCTCACCACCTTCGGGATCCTACGAGCAGTACTTC. Its translation: CASSPPSGSYEQYF. This chain uses TRBV18 with TRBJ2-7; the D gene is possibly TRBD2 (5 bases). Per the germline V gene, CDR1 is KGHSH and CDR2 is LQKENI. V was pared by 0 bases and J by 1 base, with 7 bases between. This CDR3 spans 14 amino acids.

The genes are TRBV6-6 and TRBJ1-5; D call uncertain. The length of the CDR3 is 15 residues. Trimming stripped 4 bases from V and 3 bases from J, with 13 bases between. Germline V gene sequence: CDR1 MNHNY, CDR2 SVGAGI (reference sequence). The CDR3 loop is CASSSLRGINQPQHF. For the CDR3, the DNA is TGTGCCAGCAGTTCCCTCCGAGGGATCAATCAGCCCCAGCATTTT.

The chain links TRBV13 to TRBJ2-3, with TRBD2 matching 7 bases. J gave up 7 bases and V 3 bases, and 10 bases lay outside the gene matches. This CDR3 comprises 15 residues. Per germline, CDR1 PRHDT and CDR2 FYEKMQ (reference sequence). CDR3 nucleotide sequence: TGTGCCAGCAGCTTTCAATGGCGGGAGATAAATACGCAGTATTTT. As protein: CASSFQWREINTQYF.

This chain uses TRBV5-1 with TRBJ2-3; possible D gene TRBD2, 7 bases. Between the trimmed V and J ends, which lost 3 bases and 2 bases, there was a span of 19 bases. The germline gives CDR1 SGHRS, CDR2 YFSETQ. The CDR3 has 17 amino acids. The CDR3 reads CASSSPGGGGYTDTQYF. The DNA for the CDR3 is TGCGCCAGCAGCTCCCCCGGAGGGGGGGGGTACACAGATACGCAGTATTTT.

CDR3 in amino acids: CASSPRQGYNEQFF. The CDR3 nucleotides read TGTGCCAGCAGCCCGCGACAGGGTTACAATGAGCAGTTCTTC. The V gene is TRBV7-9, the J gene TRBJ2-1; 7 bases are a match to TRBD1. CDR1 and CDR2 (germline): SEHNR, FQNEAQ (reference sequence). This CDR3 comprises 14 residues. The ends lost 5 bases at V and 4 bases at J; junction bases unmatched: 5.

This clone was seen repeatedly, ten times or more. The J gene is TRBJ1-2, the V gene TRBV6-5; TRBD1 might be the D (6 bases). Germline-derived CDR1 and CDR2 are MNHEY and SVGAGI. Deletions cut 1 base from V and 4 bases from J, with 10 bases between. The CDR3 runs to 14 residues. The CDR3 sequence is CASSYLKDSYGYTF. DNA of the CDR3: TGTGCCAGCAGTTACTTGAAGGACAGCTATGGCTACACCTTC.

CDR3 coding DNA: TGTGCCAGTAGTATATACGGGCGCGGGGAGACCCAGTACTTC. It yields the protein CASSIYGRGETQYF. The V and J genes are TRBV19 and TRBJ2-5; D perhaps matches TRBD2 (5 bases). V lost 2 bases and J 5 bases, leaving 12 bases between the germline ends. This CDR3 has 14 amino acids. Germline loops: CDR1 LNHDA, CDR2 SQIVND (reference sequence).

In this sample, this clone turned up a few times. This chain connects TRBV7-9 to TRBJ2-7, with a possible D match to TRBD1 (5 bases). The CDR3 is 17 amino acids. Deletions cut 5 bases from V and 1 base from J, with 21 bases between. From germline, CDR1 is SEHNR and CDR2 FQNEAQ (reference sequence). Here the CDR3 DNA reads TGTGCCAGCAGCACCCAAACAGGAGCCCAAGGGTCCTACGAGCAGTACTTC. It specifies CASSTQTGAQGSYEQYF.

The chain recombines TRBV29-1 with TRBJ2-1, with 9 bases aligning to TRBD2. The V gene's germline CDR1 is SQVTM and CDR2 ANQGSEA. The CDR3 consists of 13 residues. The V and J ends lost 6 bases and 5 bases, in that order; junction bases with no gene match: 5. This CDR3 reads CSVGLAGHNEQFF. The CDR3 nucleotides read TGCAGCGTAGGTCTAGCGGGACACAATGAGCAGTTCTTC.

In its sample, this clone was seen a few times. The chain joins TRBV11-2 to TRBJ2-1; TRBD1 aligns across 9 bases. The CDR3 has 17 residues. J gave up 5 bases and V 3 bases, and 11 bases lay outside the gene matches. Germline V gives CDR1 SGHAT, CDR2 FQNNGV. The CDR3 protein is CASSFKAPGQGNNEQFF. For the CDR3, the DNA is TGTGCCAGCAGCTTCAAAGCCCCGGGACAGGGCAACAATGAGCAGTTCTTC.

This chain connects TRBV11-2 to TRBJ2-1, with D possibly TRBD2 on 6 matching bases. With 4 bases removed from V and 1 base from J, the gap between germline ends came to 8 bases. Germline V CDR1 and CDR2: SGHAT, FQNNGV. This CDR3 has 14 residues. CDR3 coding DNA: TGTGCCAGCAGCTCGGGGAGGTCCTACAATGAGCAGTTCTTC. It translates to CASSSGRSYNEQFF.

In its sample, this clone was seen a few times. This chain connects TRBV9 to TRBJ1-1; D not resolved. The CDR3 covers 13 residues. Looked up from germline, CDR1 is SGDLS and CDR2 is YYNGEE. V was pared by 0 bases and J by 3 bases, with 6 bases between. The CDR3 reads CASSVVSDTEAFF. The CDR3 DNA reads as TGTGCCAGCAGCGTAGTGTCGGACACTGAAGCTTTCTTT.

This chain uses TRBV6-6 with TRBJ2-7; a possible D gene is TRBD2 (5 bases). Germline V gene data show CDR1 as MNHNY and CDR2 as SVGAGI (reference sequence). Trimming removed 4 bases at V and 6 bases at J, with 16 bases between. This CDR3 has 14 residues. CDR3 in amino acids: CASSLPEASTEQYF. In nucleotides, the CDR3 is TGTGCCAGCAGTTTACCGGAGGCCTCTACCGAGCAGTACTTC.

This chain links TRBV6-1 with TRBJ1-5; no reliable D call. Deletions cut 3 bases from V and 8 bases from J, with 14 bases between. Per the germline V gene, CDR1 is MNHNS and CDR2 is SASEGT. CDR3 length: 14 residues. CDR3 nucleotides: TGTGCCAGCAGTGAGGGGTGGGAGGGCGAGCCCCAGCATTTT. Encoded protein: CASSEGWEGEPQHF.